The present entry profiles one T cell receptor beta chain with its context. This sample was taken from a study of blood T cell repertoires in COVID-19. Study-level information: Samples representing acute and convalescent COVID-19 were sourced from the United States, Italy and Spain. PBMCs, B-cell-depleted T cells, or T cells provided the cDNA or gDNA that made up the material.

The CDR3 consists of 14 residues. Germline V gene sequence: CDR1 KGHSH, CDR2 LQKENI. V gave up 6 bases and J gave up 6 bases; unmatched junction bases: 9. Assay used: immunoSEQ multiplex PCR; TCRdb lists only in-frame clones, some missing. The sample holds roughly 190,000 clones, about 85% seen once. Participant age was roughly 18 to 95 years, and participants resided in around 24 US areas. Cohorts were determined from participant-reported clinical history. Material: PBMCs or T cells enriched from blood (not recorded which). The clonotype originates from a woman aged 25 to 39 who had recovered from COVID-19. The chain links TRBV18 to TRBJ1-1, with 8 bases lining up with TRBD1. The CDR3 reads CASSPETGDAEAFF. The CDR3, as DNA: TGTGCCAGCTCGCCCGAGACAGGGGATGCTGAAGCTTTCTTT. The full variable domain, in which reference TRBV18 and TRBJ1-1 provide the parts outside the CDR3, is NAGVMQNPRHLVRRRGQEARLRCSPMKGHSHVYWYRQLPEEGLKFMVYLQKENIIDESGMPKERFSAEFPKEGPSILRIQQVVRGDSAAYFCASSPETGDAEAFFGQGTRLTVV.